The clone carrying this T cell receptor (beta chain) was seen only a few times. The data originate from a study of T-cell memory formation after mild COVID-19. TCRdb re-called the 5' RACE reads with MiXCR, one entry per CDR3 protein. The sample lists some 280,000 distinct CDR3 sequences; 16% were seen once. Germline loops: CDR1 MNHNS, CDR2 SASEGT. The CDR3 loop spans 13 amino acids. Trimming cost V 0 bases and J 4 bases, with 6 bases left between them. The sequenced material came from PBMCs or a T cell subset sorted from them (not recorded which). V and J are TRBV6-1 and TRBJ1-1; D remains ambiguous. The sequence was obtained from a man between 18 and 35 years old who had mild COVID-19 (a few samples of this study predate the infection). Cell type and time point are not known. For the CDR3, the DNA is TGTGCCAGCAGTGAAGCCGGCGGCACTGAAGCTTTCTTT. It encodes CASSEAGGTEAFF.